This T cell receptor beta chain was retrieved from a study of OX40 agonist ivuxolimab in advanced cancers. The study, taken as a whole, reports: Several nonresponders also turned out to have low normalized T-cell clonal expansion.

This clone appeared a single time. Its antigen is as yet unknown. Measured with immunoSEQ multiplex PCR; TCRdb has only the in-frame clones, and not every one. The sample has approximately 11,000 clones; 75% to 90% are singletons. The receptor's source is an adult with an advanced solid tumor such as melanoma, head and neck, liver or kidney cancer. This specimen was CD4+ or CD8+ T cells sorted from blood, taken in a trial of the OX40 agonist ivuxolimab.

CDR3 loop: CASSPGVDGETQYF. The DNA of the CDR3 is TGTGCCAGCAGTCCCGGGGTAGATGGAGAGACCCAGTACTTC. This chain links TRBV27 with TRBJ2-5, with D perhaps matching TRBD2 (5 bases). The CDR3 length is 14 residues. The germline V gene encodes CDR1 MNHEY and CDR2 SMNVEV (reference sequence). Trimming removed 5 bases at V and 4 bases at J, with 14 bases between.